The text below deals with one TCR beta chain. This clone has more than one count but fewer than ten. It has no known antigen specificity. Qualities for individual bases were not recorded, and no much larger clone is one base off. V is cut back by 5 bases and J by 6 bases, with 8 bases in the junction unmatched. Looking up the germline V gene yields CDR1 SGHNT and CDR2 YENEEA. Its CDR3 holds 14 amino acids, cysteine through phenylalanine. The only DNA kept is the CDR3, 42 bases in frame from the first base. This sample is drawn from a study of blood T cell repertoires in COVID-19 (dated by TCRdb to 2019 to 2021). For the wider study: Samples from collaborators originated in the United States, Italy and Spain and spanned both the acute and convalescent phases of COVID-19. The material from the prospective study consisted of cDNA or gDNA derived from T cells, B-cell-depleted T cells, or PBMCs. Deeply sampled blood TCRbeta repertoires from subjects exposed to, actively infected with, or recovered from COVID-19 were included in the dataset. A freely available public database, intended as a resource for researchers studying the immune response to SARS-CoV-2, is where the repertoires were released. The samples were drawn from the first 160 participants of the ongoing ImmuneRACE study and from roughly 1,300 subjects provided by 6 global collaborators. A de-identified subject ID, COVID-19 status, age in years and sex were almost always included in the sample metadata. HLA class I and class II types, where available, came from metadata supplied by the sample provider rather than from assay-based typing. Points the paper makes about the study in general: Clinical and demographic metadata were provided uncurated, with the amount varying by source and participant.

TCRbeta CDR3 regions were amplified from genomic DNA by means of the immunoSEQ Assay, a bias-controlled multiplex PCR. Per the source publication's procedure: Within the assay, amplification of reference gene primers was used to estimate how many nucleated cells each sample contained. To quantify the absolute abundance of each unique TCRbeta CDR3 rearrangement, sequence reads were collapsed and filtered. For each sample, productive Simpson clonality was calculated by taking the square root of Simpson's diversity index across productive rearrangements. TCRdb retrieved this table from immuneACCESS and kept in-frame rearrangements only. Not all clones are present; in checked studies, unresolved V genes account for under half, and no reason is known for the remainder. D and trimming were read from the DNA, whereas the V and J calls and clone size are those reported in that table. For this sample there are 270,000 or so clones; about 80% appear just once. About 3.5% of the sample is taken by the ten largest.

Participants in the prospective study were aged about 18 to 95 years, lived in over 20 United States geographic areas, and enrolled through a virtual design. In the prospective study, participants were assigned to cohorts based on the clinical history participants reported in a screening survey and a study questionnaire. For ImmuneRACE Cohort 3, a participant was defined as recovered based on two consecutive negative NP/OP PCR tests, clearance by a healthcare professional, or resolution of symptoms. In the prospective study, whole blood, serum and a nasopharyngeal or oropharyngeal swab were collected from each participant by mobile phlebotomists. Participants in the prospective study had the option to provide additional blood draws and questionnaires over a roughly 2-month period. Before DNA extraction, prospective study blood samples were shipped either frozen or at room temperature.

This receptor was obtained from a man between 50 and 59 years old who had recovered from COVID-19. The sequenced material came from PBMCs or T cells enriched from blood (not recorded which). The chain links TRBV11-3 with TRBJ2-7; 9 central bases correspond to TRBD1. The DNA reads TGTGCCAGCAGCACGGGGACAGGGTCATCCGAGCAGTACTTC. This codes for CASSTGTGSSEQYF.